This TCR beta chain originates from a study of cytomegalovirus exposure and HLA in healthy donors. Study-level results: In a later analysis, TCR association rates varied by HLA locus: DRB1 most, HLA-C fewest. Later analysis found that TCR beta chains associated with HLA were more clonally expanded than other, equally common chains. A previous analysis found most TCR beta V segments productive roughly 87% or roughly 30% of the time. Accounts indicate the classifier identified cytomegalovirus status with strong specificity and sensitivity.

V was clipped by 3 bases and J by 1 base; unmatched bases: 9. CDR3 length: 16 amino acids. Germline CDR1 and CDR2: MNHEY and SMNVEV (reference sequence). This clone turned up a few times. Its antigen is unknown. The study ran its PCR with 60 Vbeta and 13 Jbeta primers. Produced via immunoSEQ multiplex PCR; TCRdb's table is partial and in-frame only. In the table there are 100,000 to 150,000 clones, around 82% of which are singletons. This TCR came from a male donor in good health and CMV-seropositive. The gene calls are TRBV27 and TRBJ2-7, with 7 bases identical to TRBD2. Sequencing was performed on PBMCs. CDR3 DNA: TGTGCCAGCAGTTTTGGGGGGACTAAAAGGTCCTACGAGCAGTACTTC. Protein sequence: CASSFGGTKRSYEQYF.